This T cell receptor (beta chain) emerged from a study of T cells in Graves' hyperthyroidism and ophthalmopathy. Study outcomes and limitations: Most expanded thyroid clonotypes above 0.001 also appeared in blood.

At least ten counts were recorded for this clonotype. Its antigen remains unknown. Germline CDR1 and CDR2: DFQATT and SNEGSKA (reference sequence). This CDR3 has 16 residues. Unmatched junction bases numbered 7, after V lost 5 bases and J lost 0 bases. Amplification yielded TCR beta CDR3 regions, with RNA transcripts as the source. HTBI primers drove first-round RT-PCR of the TCR CDR3. One entry per CDR3 protein results from TCRdb running MiXCR on the multiplex PCR reads. In the table there are hundreds of thousands of distinct CDR3 sequences, more than 15% of which are singletons. The sequenced material came from blood. The rearrangement links TRBV20-1 to TRBJ2-1; 10 positions agree with TRBD2. This clonotype was sampled from a woman aged 55-69 years with Graves' ophthalmopathy. CDR3 bases: TGCAGTGCTTCTAGCGGGAGAGCCGTCTCCTACAATGAGCAGTTCTTC. It codes for CSASSGRAVSYNEQFF.